This is a list of T cell receptor beta chains from one sample in a study of neurological immune-mediated disorders. TCRdb recomputed calls from the 5' RACE reads with MiXCR, one row per CDR3 protein. The table includes about 95,000 distinct CDR3 sequences, 3% to 4% detected once. Sequenced input: PBMCs. The receptor source for this set is a young woman with multiple sclerosis. CDR3s include the opening cysteine and the closing phenylalanine or tryptophan.

cdr3_length | v_call | cdr3_aa
15 | TRBV4-3 | CASSQALAAYNEQFF
16 | TRBV29-1 | CSVKYMDHPDTDTQYF
15 | TRBV7-3 | CASSLKGGTHYEQYF
14 | TRBV20-1 | CSARTAPSNQPQHF
12 | TRBV5-6 | CASSLSYNEQFF
15 | TRBV4-3 | CASSQISGFESPLHF
15 | TRBV20-1 | CSASRGPIKGNTIYF
14 | TRBV5-1 | CASSFTPTNEKLFF
12 | TRBV7-6 | CASSFPGNEQFF
14 | TRBV20-1 | CSARLLGQIYEQYF
15 | TRBV20-1 | CSARWGRPAYNEQFF
16 | TRBV21-1 | CASSKALRGRYNEQFF
15 | TRBV11-2 | CASRGLAGSRYIQYF
19 | TRBV5-1 | CASSLDPGTAFSSTDTQYF
12 | TRBV12-3/TRBV12-4 | CASRNMNTEAFF
14 | TRBV5-1 | CASSWDGTNYGYTF
15 | TRBV5-1 | CASSLGNTGTSEQYF
14 | TRBV2 | CASSEVGQSYEQYF
16 | TRBV7-6 | CASSLGAGGVGQPQHF
13 | TRBV6-1 | CASTRGTYNEQFF
15 | TRBV12-3/TRBV12-4 | CASRTSGGRTDTQYF
18 | TRBV7-6 | CASSPLRGGNVAKNIQYF
14 | TRBV20-1 | CSARDHRGRDGYTF
14 | TRBV20-1 | CSARLAGFTDTQYF
11 | TRBV10-3 | CAIRTGLGAFF
16 | TRBV7-2 | CASSPTAGGNADTQYF
14 | TRBV6-2/TRBV6-3 | CASTLAGFSYEQYF
15 | TRBV12-3/TRBV12-4 | CASSSADRGGETQYF
13 | TRBV3-1 | CASSQGGAYGYTF
15 | TRBV7-9 | CASSQVVGGNTEAFF
14 | TRBV6-5 | CASSAGGPTMTQFF
14 | TRBV4-1 | CASSPTRTGDEQFF
14 | TRBV5-1 | CASRAQGGWTEAFF
15 | TRBV5-1 | CASDPGPNSGYGYTF
14 | TRBV7-9 | CASSLAASSNEQFF
14 | TRBV2 | CASRAGRLNTEAFF
15 | TRBV9 | CASSPDRPMNTEAFF